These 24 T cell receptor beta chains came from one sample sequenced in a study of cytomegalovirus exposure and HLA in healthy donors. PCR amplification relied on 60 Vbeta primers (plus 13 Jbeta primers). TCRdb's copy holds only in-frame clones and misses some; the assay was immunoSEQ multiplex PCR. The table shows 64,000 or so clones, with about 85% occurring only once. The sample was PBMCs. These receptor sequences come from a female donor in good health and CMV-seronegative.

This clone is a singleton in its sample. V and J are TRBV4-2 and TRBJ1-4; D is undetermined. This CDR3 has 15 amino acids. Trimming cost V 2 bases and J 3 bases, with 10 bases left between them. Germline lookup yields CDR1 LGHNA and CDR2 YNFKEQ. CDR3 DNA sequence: TGTGCCAGCAGCCAATGGGCAGCCTCTAATGAAAAACTGTTTTTT. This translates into CASSQWAASNEKLFF.

The DNA for the CDR3 is TGTGCCAGCAGCTCCGGGACATCGTTCTCCTACGAGCAGTACTTC. Translated, it gives CASSSGTSFSYEQYF. This chain uses TRBV14 with TRBJ2-7; D may be TRBD1 (6 bases). The CDR3 runs to 15 residues. The germline V and J ends were trimmed by 5 bases and 0 bases, with 14 bases remaining between them. Germline CDR1 and CDR2: SGHDN and FVKESK.

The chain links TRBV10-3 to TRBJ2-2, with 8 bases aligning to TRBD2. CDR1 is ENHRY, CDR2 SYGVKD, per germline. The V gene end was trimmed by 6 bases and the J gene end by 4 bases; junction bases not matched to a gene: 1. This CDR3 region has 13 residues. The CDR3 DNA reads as TGTGCCATCAGCCGGGAGGGCACCGGGGAGCTGTTTTTT. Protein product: CAISREGTGELFF.

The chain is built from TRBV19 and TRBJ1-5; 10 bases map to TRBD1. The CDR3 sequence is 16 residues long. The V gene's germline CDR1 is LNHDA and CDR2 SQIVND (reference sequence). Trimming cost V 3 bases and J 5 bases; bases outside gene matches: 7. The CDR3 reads CASSISRDRGHQPQHF. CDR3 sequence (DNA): TGTGCCAGTAGTATCAGCCGGGACAGGGGCCATCAGCCCCAGCATTTT.

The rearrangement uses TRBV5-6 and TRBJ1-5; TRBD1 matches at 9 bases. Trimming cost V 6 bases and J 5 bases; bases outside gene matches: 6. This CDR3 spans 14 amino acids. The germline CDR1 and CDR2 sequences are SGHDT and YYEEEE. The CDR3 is CASTRQGVDQPQHF. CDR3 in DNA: TGTGCCAGCACCCGACAGGGGGTCGATCAGCCCCAGCATTTT.

CDR3 bases: TGTGCCAGCACCGGGGGGGGGACAGGGAGGACCGGGGAGCTGTTTTTT. It encodes CASTGGGTGRTGELFF. This chain uses TRBV28 with TRBJ2-2; possibly TRBD1 for D (9 bases). Trimming shortened V by 7 bases and J by 5 bases, and 20 bases separated the two germline ends. Per germline, CDR1 MDHEN and CDR2 SYDVKM. The CDR3 has 16 amino acids.

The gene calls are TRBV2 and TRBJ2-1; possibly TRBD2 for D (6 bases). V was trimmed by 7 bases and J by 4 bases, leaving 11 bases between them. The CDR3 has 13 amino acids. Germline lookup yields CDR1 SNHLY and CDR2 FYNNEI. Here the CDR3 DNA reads TGTGCCAGCACCATGGGACTTTACAATGAGCAGTTCTTC. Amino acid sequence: CASTMGLYNEQFF.

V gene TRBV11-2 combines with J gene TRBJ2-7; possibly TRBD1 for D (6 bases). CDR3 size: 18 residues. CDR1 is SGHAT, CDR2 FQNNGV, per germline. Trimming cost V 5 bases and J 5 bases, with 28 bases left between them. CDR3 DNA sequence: TGTGCCAGCAGCCAACAGGCCCCCCAGGGGATCTTCTACGACGAGCAGTACTTC. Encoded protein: CASSQQAPQGIFYDEQYF.

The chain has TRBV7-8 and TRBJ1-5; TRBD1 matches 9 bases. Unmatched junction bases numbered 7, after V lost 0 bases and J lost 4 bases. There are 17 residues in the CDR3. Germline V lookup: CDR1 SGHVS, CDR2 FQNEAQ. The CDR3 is CASSLAPLDRGNQPQHF. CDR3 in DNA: TGTGCCAGCAGCTTAGCGCCCCTGGACAGGGGTAATCAGCCCCAGCATTTT.

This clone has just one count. The CDR3 spells CASSLDLGGQFF. CDR3 bases: TGTGCCAGCAGCTTGGATTTGGGGGGGCAGTTCTTC. The rearrangement uses TRBV5-6 and TRBJ2-1, with D perhaps TRBD2 (6 bases). Deletions cut 0 bases from V and 12 bases from J, with 10 bases between. The CDR3 covers 12 residues. Looked up from germline, CDR1 is SGHDT and CDR2 is YYEEEE.

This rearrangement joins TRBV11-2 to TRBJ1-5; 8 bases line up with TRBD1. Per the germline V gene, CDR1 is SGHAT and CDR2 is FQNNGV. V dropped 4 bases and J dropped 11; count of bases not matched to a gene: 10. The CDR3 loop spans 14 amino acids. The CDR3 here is CASSSDRARRSQHF. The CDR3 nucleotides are TGTGCCAGCAGCTCGGACAGGGCGCGGCGGTCCCAGCATTTT.

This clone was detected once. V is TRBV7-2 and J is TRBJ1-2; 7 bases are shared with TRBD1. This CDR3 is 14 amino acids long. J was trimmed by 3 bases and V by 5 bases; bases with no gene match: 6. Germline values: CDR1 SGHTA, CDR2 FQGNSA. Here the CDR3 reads CASSPRDSDYGYTF. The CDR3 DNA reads TGTGCCAGCAGCCCGCGGGACAGTGACTATGGCTACACCTTC.

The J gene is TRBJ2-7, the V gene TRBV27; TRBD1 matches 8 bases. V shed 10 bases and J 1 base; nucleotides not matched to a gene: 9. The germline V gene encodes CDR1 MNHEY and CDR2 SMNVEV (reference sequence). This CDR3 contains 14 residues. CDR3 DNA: TGTGCCACCGCAGGGGGCCCAGGATCCTACGAGCAGTACTTC. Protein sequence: CATAGGPGSYEQYF.

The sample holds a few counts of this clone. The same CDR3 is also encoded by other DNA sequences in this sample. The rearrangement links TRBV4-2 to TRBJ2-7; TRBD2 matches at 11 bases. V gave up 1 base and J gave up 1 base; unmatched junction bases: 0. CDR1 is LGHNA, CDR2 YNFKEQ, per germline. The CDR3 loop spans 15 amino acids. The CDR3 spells CASSQGLAGSYEQYF. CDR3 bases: TGTGCCAGCAGCCAAGGACTAGCGGGATCCTACGAGCAGTACTTC.

DNA of the CDR3: TGTGCCACGTCCCGGGCTAGCGGGGGGCGCAATGAGCAGTTCTTC. This encodes CATSRASGGRNEQFF. The chain employs TRBV19 and TRBJ2-1; 11 bases agree with TRBD2. CDR1 is LNHDA and CDR2 is SQIVND in the germline V gene (reference sequence). With 10 bases clipped from V and 6 bases from J, the junction kept 11 bases outside the gene matches. CDR3 length: 15 amino acids.

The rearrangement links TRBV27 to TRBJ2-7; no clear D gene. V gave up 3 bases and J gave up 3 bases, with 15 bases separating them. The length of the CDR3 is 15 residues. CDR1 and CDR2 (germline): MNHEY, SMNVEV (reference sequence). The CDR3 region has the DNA TGTGCCAGCAGTTTGCAGTGGCTTAGCCTCTACGAGCAGTACTTC. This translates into CASSLQWLSLYEQYF.

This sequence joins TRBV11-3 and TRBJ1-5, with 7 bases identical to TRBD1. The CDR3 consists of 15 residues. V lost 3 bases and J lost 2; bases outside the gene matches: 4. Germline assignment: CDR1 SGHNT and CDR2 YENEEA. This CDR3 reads CASSFNDRGNQPQHF. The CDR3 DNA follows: TGTGCCAGCAGCTTTAATGACAGGGGCAATCAGCCCCAGCATTTT.

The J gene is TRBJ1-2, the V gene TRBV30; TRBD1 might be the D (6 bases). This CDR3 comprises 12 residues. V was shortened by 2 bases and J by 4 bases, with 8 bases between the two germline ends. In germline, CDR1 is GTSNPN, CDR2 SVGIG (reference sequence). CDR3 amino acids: CAWSTGSYGYTF. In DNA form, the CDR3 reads TGTGCCTGGAGTACAGGGTCCTATGGCTACACCTTC.

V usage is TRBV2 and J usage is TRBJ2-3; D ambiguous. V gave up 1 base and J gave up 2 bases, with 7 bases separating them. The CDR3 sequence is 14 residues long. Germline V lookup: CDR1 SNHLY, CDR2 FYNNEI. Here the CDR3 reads CASSEDSNTDTQYF. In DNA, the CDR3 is TGTGCCAGCAGTGAAGACTCGAACACAGATACGCAGTATTTT.

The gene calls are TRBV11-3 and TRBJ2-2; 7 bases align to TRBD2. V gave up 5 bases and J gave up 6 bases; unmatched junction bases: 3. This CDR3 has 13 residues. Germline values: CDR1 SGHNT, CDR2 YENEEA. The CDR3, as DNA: TGTGCCAGCAGCAGGCGGGAGTCCGGGGAGCTGTTTTTT. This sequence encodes CASSRRESGELFF.

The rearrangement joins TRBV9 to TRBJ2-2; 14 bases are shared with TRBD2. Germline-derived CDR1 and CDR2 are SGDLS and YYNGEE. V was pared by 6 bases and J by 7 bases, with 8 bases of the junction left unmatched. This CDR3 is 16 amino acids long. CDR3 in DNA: TGTGCCAGCACCCTCGGGACTAGCGGGAGTGGCGGGGAGCTGTTTTTT. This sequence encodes CASTLGTSGSGGELFF.

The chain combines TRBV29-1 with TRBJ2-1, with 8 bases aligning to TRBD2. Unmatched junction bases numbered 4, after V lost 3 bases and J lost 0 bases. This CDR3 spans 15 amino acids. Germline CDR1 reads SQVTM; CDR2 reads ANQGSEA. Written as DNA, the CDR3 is TGCAGCGTTGATAATAGCGGGACCTCCTACAATGAGCAGTTCTTC. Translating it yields CSVDNSGTSYNEQFF.

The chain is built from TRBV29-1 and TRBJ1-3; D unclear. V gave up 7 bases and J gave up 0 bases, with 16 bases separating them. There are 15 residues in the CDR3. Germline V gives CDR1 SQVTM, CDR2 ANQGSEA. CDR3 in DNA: TGCAGCGCCACCCCCCAGGTGGGCTCTGGAAACACCATATATTTT. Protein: CSATPQVGSGNTIYF.

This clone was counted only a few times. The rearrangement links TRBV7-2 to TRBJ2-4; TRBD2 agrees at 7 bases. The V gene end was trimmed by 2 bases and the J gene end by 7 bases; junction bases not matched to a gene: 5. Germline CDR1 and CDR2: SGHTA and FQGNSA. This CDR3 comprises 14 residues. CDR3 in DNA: TGTGCCAGCAGCTTACCGGGACTACTTAACATTCAGTACTTC. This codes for CASSLPGLLNIQYF. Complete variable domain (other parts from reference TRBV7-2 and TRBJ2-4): GAGVSQSPSNKVTEKGKDVELRCDPISGHTALYWYRQSLGQGLEFLIYFQGNSAPDKSGLPSDRFSAERTGGSVSTLTIQRTQQEDSAVYLCASSLPGLLNIQYFGAGTRLSVL.